This T cell receptor (beta chain) was found in a study of cytomegalovirus exposure and HLA in healthy donors. Notes on the study in general: Most CMV-associated TCR beta chains appeared HLA-restricted in a later analysis. Cytomegalovirus status was reportedly diagnosed by the classifier with high sensitivity and specificity. HLA allele associations emerged for 15,000 to 20,000 TCR beta sequences in a later analysis, at 0.05 false discovery rate.

Note on this clone: The antigen remains unidentified.

PCR amplification relied on 60 Vbeta primers (plus 13 Jbeta primers). Repertoires were generated with immunoSEQ multiplex PCR, while TCRdb's copy carries only in-frame clones and drops some. This sample yields fewer than 150,000 clones, of which 60% to 80% are seen a single time; around 4.9% belongs to the top ten. Germline assignment: CDR1 MNHEY and CDR2 SVGAGI. This CDR3 has 13 residues. Trimming left V 2 bases short and J 5 bases short, with 9 bases between. The receptor was isolated from a male donor in good health and CMV-seronegative. V gene TRBV6-5 combines with J gene TRBJ1-2, with D perhaps matching TRBD1 (5 bases). The sequencing input was PBMCs. The CDR3 protein is CASSYSQGYGYTF. The CDR3 coding sequence is TGTGCCAGCAGTTACAGTCAGGGTTATGGCTACACCTTC.